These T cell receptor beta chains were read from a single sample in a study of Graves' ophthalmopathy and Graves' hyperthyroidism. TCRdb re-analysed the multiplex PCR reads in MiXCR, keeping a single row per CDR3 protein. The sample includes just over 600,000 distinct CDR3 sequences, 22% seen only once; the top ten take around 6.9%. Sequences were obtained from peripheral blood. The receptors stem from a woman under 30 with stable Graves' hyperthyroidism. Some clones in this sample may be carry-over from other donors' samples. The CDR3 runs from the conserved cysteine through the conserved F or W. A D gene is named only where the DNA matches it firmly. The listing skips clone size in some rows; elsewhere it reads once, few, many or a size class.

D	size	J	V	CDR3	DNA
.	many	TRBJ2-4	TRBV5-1	CASSLVTRENIQYF	TGCGCCAGCAGCTTGGTTACGCGGGAAAACATTCAGTACTTC
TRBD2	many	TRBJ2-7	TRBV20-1	CSAPGLAGGPVSEQYF	TGCAGTGCTCCCGGGCTAGCGGGAGGGCCGGTAAGCGAGCAGTACTTC
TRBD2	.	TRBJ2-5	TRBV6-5	CASSYSLAGGEGGKTQYF	TGTGCCAGCAGTTACAGTCTAGCGGGAGGGGAGGGAGGGAAGACCCAGTACTTC
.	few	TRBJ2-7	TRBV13	CASSLAAQGSDEQYF	TGTGCCAGCAGCTTAGCGGCACAAGGGAGCGACGAGCAGTACTTC
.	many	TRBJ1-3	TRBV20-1	CSARRQVSGNTIYF	TGCAGTGCCCGCCGACAAGTCTCTGGAAACACCATATATTTT
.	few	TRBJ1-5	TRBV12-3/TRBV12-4	CASSFSVTGSQPQHF	TGTGCCAGCAGTTTTAGCGTAACGGGTAGTCAGCCCCAGCATTTT
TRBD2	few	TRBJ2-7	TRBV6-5	CASSYRLAGSSYEQYF	TGTGCCAGCAGTTACAGACTAGCGGGTTCATCCTACGAGCAGTACTTC
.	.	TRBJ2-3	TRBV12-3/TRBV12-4	CASSPPPGDTQYF	TGTGCCAGCAGTCCCCCCCCGGGAGATACGCAGTATTTT
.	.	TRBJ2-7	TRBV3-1	CASSQRGWNAARAEQYF	TGTGCCAGCAGCCAAAGGGGCTGGAACGCAGCACGGGCCGAGCAGTACTTC
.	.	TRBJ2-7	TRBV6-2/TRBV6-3	CASSRGESHEQYF	TGTGCCAGCAGTCGAGGGGAATCCCACGAGCAGTACTTC
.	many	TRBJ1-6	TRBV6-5	CASSYAGGNSPLHF	TGTGCCAGCAGTTACGCGGGGGGTAATTCACCCCTCCACTTT
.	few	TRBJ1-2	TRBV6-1	CASFDGYGYTF	TGTGCCAGCTTTGATGGCTATGGCTACACCTTC
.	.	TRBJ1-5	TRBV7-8	CASSLAASTNQPQHF	TGTGCCAGCAGCTTAGCGGCGTCCACAAATCAGCCCCAGCATTTT
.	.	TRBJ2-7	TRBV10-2	CASSHGESYEQYF	TGCGCCAGCAGTCACGGAGAGAGCTACGAGCAGTACTTC
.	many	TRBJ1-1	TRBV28	CASSYPLGGVTEAFF	TGTGCCAGCAGTTATCCTCTTGGCGGGGTAACTGAAGCTTTCTTT
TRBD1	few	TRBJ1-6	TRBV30	CAWNGDRVKGGSPLHF	TGTGCCTGGAACGGAGACAGGGTCAAGGGGGGTTCACCCCTCCACTTT
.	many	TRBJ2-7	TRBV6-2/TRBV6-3	CASSGGTPLHEQYF	TGTGCCAGCAGTGGCGGGACACCCCTTCACGAGCAGTACTTC
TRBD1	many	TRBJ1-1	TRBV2	CASTRQGGNTEAFF	TGTGCCAGCACTCGACAGGGAGGGAACACTGAAGCTTTCTTT
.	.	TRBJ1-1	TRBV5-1	CAGRVDVNTEAFF	TGCGCCGGCAGGGTTGACGTGAACACTGAAGCTTTCTTT
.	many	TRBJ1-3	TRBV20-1	CSAVGQENTIYF	TGCAGTGCCGTAGGGCAGGAAAACACCATATATTTT
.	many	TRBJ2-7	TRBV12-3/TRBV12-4	CASSFGEVGGTYEQYF	TGTGCCAGCAGTTTTGGGGAAGTAGGGGGGACCTACGAGCAGTACTTC
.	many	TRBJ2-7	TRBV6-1	CAVGDTHYEQYF	TGTGCCGTCGGGGACACCCACTACGAGCAGTACTTC
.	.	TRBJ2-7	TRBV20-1	CSAGDSGTVSYEQYF	TGCAGTGCTGGAGATAGCGGGACAGTGTCCTACGAGCAGTACTTC
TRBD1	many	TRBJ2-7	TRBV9	CASSVAGTGASGYEQYF	TGTGCCAGCAGCGTAGCTGGGACAGGCGCCTCAGGCTACGAGCAGTACTTC
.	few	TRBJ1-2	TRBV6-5	CASSYTDGNQNYGYTF	TGTGCCAGCAGTTACACCGATGGTAACCAAAACTATGGCTACACCTTC